These 25 T cell receptor beta chains were all obtained from the same sample, sequenced in a study of T cells after yellow fever vaccination. TCRdb re-called the 5' RACE reads through MiXCR, storing one row per CDR3 protein. The sample carries under 500,000 distinct CDR3 sequences, roughly a sixth recorded once. The sample in question was PBMCs, obtained before the yellow fever booster vaccination. Source of these receptors: a man between 18 and 35 years old who received the YFV17D yellow fever vaccine.

In its sample, this clonotype was seen many times. The CDR3 protein is CASSLGSYNEQFF. The CDR3 nucleotides read TGTGCCAGCAGCTTAGGCTCCTACAATGAGCAGTTCTTC. The gene calls are TRBV7-9 and TRBJ2-1; no clear D. This CDR3 contains 13 residues. V was cut by 1 base and J by 0 bases, with 1 base left in between. Germline CDR1 and CDR2: SEHNR and FQNEAQ (reference sequence).

The gene calls are TRBV11-2 and TRBJ2-3; D gene uncertain. V was clipped by 9 bases and J by 1 base, with 11 bases between them. Germline V CDR1 and CDR2: SGHAT, FQNNGV. The length of the CDR3 is 13 residues. The CDR3 protein is CASVSYRTDTQYF. The DNA for the CDR3 is TGTGCCAGTGTGTCCTATCGCACAGATACGCAGTATTTT.

This clonotype was detected many times. The chain combines TRBV5-1 with TRBJ2-3; the D gene is possibly TRBD1 (5 bases). The germline V gene encodes CDR1 SGHRS and CDR2 YFSETQ. The CDR3 has 16 residues. Trimming stripped 3 bases from V and 0 bases from J, with 14 bases between. DNA for the CDR3: TGCGCCAGCAGCTCCCTCGTGGGGCAAAGCACAGATACGCAGTATTTT. Its translation is CASSSLVGQSTDTQYF.

The chain carries TRBV11-2 and TRBJ1-1; the D gene is possibly TRBD1 (6 bases). V shed 2 bases and J shed 4 bases, with 14 bases lying between them. The CDR3 is made up of 15 amino acids. From germline, CDR1 is SGHAT and CDR2 FQNNGV. The chain's CDR3 is CASSLYRTEGTEAFF. CDR3 in DNA: TGTGCCAGCAGCTTATATCGGACAGAAGGCACTGAAGCTTTCTTT.

In its sample, this clonotype was seen a few times. The chain has TRBV7-2 and TRBJ2-7; a weak D match, TRBD1 (6 bases). This CDR3 region has 13 residues. V was shortened by 3 bases and J by 7 bases, with 13 bases between the two germline ends. In germline, CDR1 is SGHTA, CDR2 FQGNSA. The CDR3 sequence is CASSLYATGEQYV. Here the CDR3 DNA reads TGTGCCAGCAGCTTGTACGCGACAGGAGAGCAGTACGTC.

The chain recombines TRBV5-5 with TRBJ1-1; D gene ambiguous. From germline, CDR1 is SGHKS and CDR2 YYEKEE (reference sequence). This CDR3 contains 14 residues. V was cut by 5 bases and J by 4 bases, with 15 bases left in between. This CDR3 is CASRVDPNPTEAFF. The CDR3 nucleotides are TGTGCCAGCAGGGTTGACCCCAATCCCACTGAAGCTTTCTTT. The variable domain in full, with the rest retrieved from reference TRBV5-5 and TRBJ1-1, is DAGVTQSPTHLIKTRGQQVTLRCSPISGHKSVSWYQQVLGQGPQFIFQYYEKEERGRGNFPDRFSARQFPNYSSELNVNALLLGDSALYLCASRVDPNPTEAFFGQGTRLTVV.

The gene calls are TRBV11-3 and TRBJ2-1, with 8 positions matching TRBD1. Germline V gene data show CDR1 as SGHNT and CDR2 as YENEEA. Trimming removed 5 bases from V and 6 bases from J; junction bases left unmatched: 3. CDR3 length equals 13 residues. The CDR3 here is CASSTDRGNEQFF. The CDR3 nucleotides read TGTGCCAGCAGCACCGACAGGGGCAATGAGCAGTTCTTC.

The gene calls are TRBV15 and TRBJ2-5, with D perhaps assigned TRBD1 or TRBD2 (5 bases each). Germline CDR1 is LNHNV and CDR2 is YYDKDF (reference sequence). The CDR3 consists of 16 residues. Deletions cut 4 bases from V and 5 bases from J, with 20 bases between. The CDR3 sequence: CATSNPRGSNRETQYF. The CDR3 DNA reads TGTGCCACCAGCAACCCTAGAGGGAGCAACAGGGAGACCCAGTACTTC. The full variable domain, completed using reference TRBV15 and TRBJ2-5, is DAMVIQNPRYQVTQFGKPVTLSCSQTLNHNVMYWYQQKSSQAPKLLFHYYDKDFNNEADTPDNFQSRRPNTSFCFLDIRSPGLGDTAMYLCATSNPRGSNRETQYFGPGTRLLVL.

This clonotype was picked up a small number of times. The chain uses TRBV4-1 and TRBJ2-3; a weak D match, TRBD2 (5 bases). The germline gives CDR1 MGHRA, CDR2 YSYEKL. The CDR3 length is 16 residues. Trimming stripped 3 bases from V and 2 bases from J, with 15 bases between. The CDR3, as DNA: TGCGCCAGCAGCCACAATGAACGGACTCTCACAGATACGCAGTATTTT. Its protein is CASSHNERTLTDTQYF.

Ten or more counts support this clonotype. J is TRBJ2-7 and V is TRBV6-5; tentatively, D is TRBD1 or TRBD2 (5 bases each). The ends were cut back, 6 bases at V and 6 bases at J, with 12 bases in the middle. The CDR3 length is 12 residues. Germline CDR1 MNHEY, CDR2 SVGAGI. Here the CDR3 reads CASSSGGGEQYV. The DNA of the CDR3 is TGTGCCAGCAGCTCTGGGGGTGGCGAGCAGTACGTC.

This clonotype was detected only once. The rearrangement uses TRBV5-1 and TRBJ1-4; D call uncertain. This CDR3 has 15 amino acids. Germline V gene lookup returns CDR1 SGHRS and CDR2 YFSETQ. The germline V and J ends were trimmed by 6 bases and 4 bases, with 16 bases remaining between them. CDR3 DNA: TGCGCCAGCAAAATCTCCTGGGCTCTTAATGAAAAACTGTTTTTT. It translates to CASKISWALNEKLFF.

The chain joins TRBV20-1 to TRBJ1-1; no clear D. Trimming cost V 2 bases and J 13 bases, with 17 bases left between them. The germline V gene has CDR1 DFQATT and CDR2 SNEGSKA (reference sequence). The CDR3 is 12 residues long. The CDR3, as DNA: TGCAGTGCTAGACCCCTAGGGCAGTACCGTTTCTTT. It is translated as CSARPLGQYRFF.

CDR3 coding DNA: TGCAGTGCTAACAGGGGGCCCAGCAATCAGCCCCAGCATTTT. This encodes CSANRGPSNQPQHF. The chain joins TRBV20-1 to TRBJ1-5; 9 bases fit TRBD1. CDR1 is DFQATT and CDR2 is SNEGSKA in the germline V gene (reference sequence). The CDR3 extends over 14 amino acids. The junction had 2 bases not matched to a gene; V was cut back by 4 bases and J by 1 base.

This clonotype has just a few counts. The rearrangement joins TRBV29-1 to TRBJ2-7; 9 bases map to TRBD2. This CDR3 has 13 amino acids. J lost 5 bases, V lost 3 bases, and 5 bases had no gene match. Germline loops: CDR1 SQVTM, CDR2 ANQGSEA. The CDR3 reads CSVELLAGNEQYV. The CDR3 DNA sequence: TGCAGCGTTGAGCTCCTAGCGGGGAACGAGCAGTACGTC.

The chain recombines TRBV25-1 with TRBJ2-2; D remains ambiguous. Germline V gene sequence: CDR1 MGHDK, CDR2 SYGVNS. The CDR3 has 13 residues. V gave up 0 bases and J gave up 4 bases, with 3 bases separating them. CDR3 protein: CASSEYFTGELFF. For the CDR3, the DNA is TGTGCCAGCAGTGAATATTTCACCGGGGAGCTGTTTTTT.

This clonotype has more than one count but fewer than ten. The rearrangement joins TRBV7-2 to TRBJ2-2, with D perhaps being TRBD1 or TRBD2 (5 bases each). V was pared by 3 bases and J by 3 bases, with 11 bases between. CDR1 and CDR2 from the germline V gene are SGHTA and FQGNSA. This CDR3 has 15 residues. The chain's CDR3 is CASSFGDGYTGELFF. CDR3 bases: TGTGCCAGCAGCTTTGGGGACGGATACACCGGGGAGCTGTTTTTT.

The rearrangement joins TRBV6-5 to TRBJ1-3; D gene ambiguous. Between the trimmed V and J ends, which lost 5 bases and 1 base, there was a span of 12 bases. In germline, CDR1 is MNHEY, CDR2 SVGAGI. The CDR3 covers 15 residues. Here the CDR3 reads CASSRRPRSGNTIYF. The CDR3 region has the DNA TGTGCCAGCAGTCGACGGCCCAGGTCTGGAAACACCATATATTTT.

V and J are TRBV28 and TRBJ1-2; TRBD1 matches at 9 bases. CDR3 size: 11 residues. The germline CDR1 and CDR2 sequences are MDHEN and SYDVKM. Germline trimming cut 7 bases from V and 7 bases from J; bases unmatched to any gene: 1. For the CDR3, the DNA is TGTGCCAGCACACAGGGGGCTGGCTACACCTTC. Amino acid sequence: CASTQGAGYTF.

To note about this clonotype: The junction departs from the called germline gene at one end, perhaps through a read error. The genes are TRBV7-9 and TRBJ1-3; perhaps TRBD1 as D (6 bases). Germline loops: CDR1 SEHNR, CDR2 FQNEAQ (reference sequence). The CDR3 spans 15 residues. CDR3 protein: CASSTGQNSGYTIYF. CDR3 DNA: TGTGCCAGCAGCACTGGACAGAACTCTGGATACACCATATATTTT.

This clonotype was found a few times. This chain uses TRBV4-3 with TRBJ2-6; tentatively, D is TRBD1 (6 bases). V lost 0 bases and J lost 1, with 16 bases in between. The CDR3 runs 19 residues. Germline lookup yields CDR1 LGHNA and CDR2 YSLEER. CDR3 in DNA: TGCGCCAGCAGCCAAGAGTCAGGGGTTTATTTTTCTGGGGCCAACGTCCTGACTTTC. Protein product: CASSQESGVYFSGANVLTF.

In this sample, this clonotype turned up a few times. The chain has TRBV20-1 and TRBJ2-7; 9 bases align to TRBD1. V trimming: 4 bases; J trimming: 6 bases; junction bases outside the gene matches: 13. Germline lookup yields CDR1 DFQATT and CDR2 SNEGSKA (reference sequence). The CDR3 has 15 residues. The CDR3 DNA reads TGCAGTGCTAAACGGACTGCCGGGACAGGGAGCGAGCAGTACTTC. Its protein is CSAKRTAGTGSEQYF.

The rearrangement joins TRBV10-3 to TRBJ2-1, with 7 bases lining up with TRBD1. This CDR3 is 14 amino acids long. Trimming at V came to 2 bases and at J to 8 bases, leaving 6 bases not matched to a gene. Germline values: CDR1 ENHRY, CDR2 SYGVKD. CDR3 loop: CAISEPTGLDEQFF. The CDR3 DNA reads as TGTGCCATCAGTGAGCCGACAGGGTTAGATGAGCAGTTCTTC.

This clonotype was detected a few times. The chain couples TRBV20-1 to TRBJ2-3; 11 bases are a match to TRBD2. Germline CDR1 reads DFQATT; CDR2 reads SNEGSKA (reference sequence). This CDR3 has 14 amino acids. With 8 bases clipped from V and 0 bases from J, the junction kept 4 bases outside the gene matches. The CDR3 coding sequence is TGCAGTCCGGGACTAGCGGAAAGCACAGATACGCAGTATTTT. Translation: CSPGLAESTDTQYF.

This clonotype was seen repeatedly, ten times or more. The rearrangement joins TRBV4-3 to TRBJ1-1; D not resolved. Germline V gives CDR1 LGHNA, CDR2 YSLEER. There are 15 residues in the CDR3. The V gene lost 0 bases and the J gene lost 1 base, with 9 bases spanning the gap. CDR3 amino acids: CASSQDWVENTEAFF. The DNA for the CDR3 is TGCGCCAGCAGCCAAGATTGGGTTGAGAACACTGAAGCTTTCTTT.

The gene calls are TRBV10-3 and TRBJ1-1, with TRBD1 identical over 7 bases. J gave up 1 base and V 6 bases, and 5 bases lay outside the gene matches. CDR1 and CDR2 (germline): ENHRY, SYGVKD. The CDR3 runs 14 residues. The CDR3 sequence: CAISLQGSNTEAFF. CDR3 coding DNA: TGTGCCATCAGCCTACAGGGGTCGAACACTGAAGCTTTCTTT.